This TCR beta chain was captured in a study of cytomegalovirus exposure and HLA in healthy donors (dated by TCRdb to about 2017). Regarding the research as a whole: An earlier analysis of 587 of the donors reported approximately 260 Gb of sequence data and around 100 million unique TCR beta sequences obtained from around 190 million T cells. Genome-wide SNP genotypes for about 55% of the roughly 670 donors were used in a later genetic analysis, which treated that subset as a discovery cohort. An earlier analysis of 587 of the donors applied high-throughput TCR beta sequencing to assess whether each TCR beta V gene segment acted as functional or pseudogenic. The study was designed to test whether signatures of past pathogen exposure could be identified by cataloging public T cell receptors. Along with the approximately 600-subject first cohort, a separate validation cohort of about 110 different subjects was used. High-throughput TCR immunosequencing, statistical association of individual TCRs with disease status, and machine learning were combined to predict cytomegalovirus infection status. Of the 300 to 500 genotyped donors, more than 75% were placed in the genetic ancestry cluster associated with self-reported Caucasian donors. Typing coverage varied by locus: about 629-640 donors for A, B, C, DRB1 and DQB1; more than 500 for DQA1; over 600 for DPA1; some 470 for DPB1. Both class I and class II loci were covered by HLA typing, at four-digit resolution. All discovery cohort repertoires had been generated using a single sequencing platform. Donor age, sex, ethnicity and CMV serostatus were compiled alongside the repertoire data. An early release that covered some 640 HLA-typed donors contained approximately 300 gigabases of sequencing data and about 93 million unique TCR sequences. Rather than using new phenotypic data, the later analysis identified candidate immune exposures from TCR beta sequences and from how often those sequences occurred across donors. A handful of DR-DQ haplotypes were handled as single units for association and clustering because linkage in the cohort was strong. Across about 370 genotyped donors of the cohort, an average of approximately 240,000 unique TCR beta nucleotide sequences per donor were sequenced, and 15% to 20% of those sequences were non-productive. A later analysis re-analyzed previously published TCR beta repertoires from roughly 690 donors and added high-resolution HLA genotyping to study TCR occurrence patterns. The study profiled the T cell repertoires of about 720 subjects by immunosequencing and related them to cytomegalovirus serostatus.

Paper-wide results and their limitations: The study listed 150 to 200 TCR beta chains as associated with cytomegalovirus. Some IMGT-functional V segments, including TRBV6-2 and TRBV6-3, could not be distinguished by the 87-base-pair reads and were therefore excluded. In a later genetic analysis, fewer N-insertions in productive TCRs were reported among donors in an Asian-associated ancestry cluster than the approximately 630-donor mean. According to a later analysis, TCR association rates differed among HLA loci, with DRB1 alleles showing the most associated TCRs and HLA-C alleles showing the fewest. The cohort was sequenced for TCR beta chains only, and without alpha or paired-chain data the features that could be detected were limited. An association between a missense DCLRE1C variant and V-gene and J-gene trimming of TCR beta chains was found in a later genetic analysis and replicated in an independent cohort. The sequencing pipeline was judged likely to have produced a cluster of highly shared sequence variants as a technical artifact. Because some donors lacked HLA typing at each locus, the association tests relied only on the typed subset. Specific HLA alleles were associated with over 15,000 TCR beta sequences at a false discovery rate of 0.05 in a later analysis. In vitro tests confirmed that a few of the cytomegalovirus-associated TCR beta chains recognize cytomegalovirus antigens. According to a later analysis, parvovirus B19, influenza, CMV and Epstein-Barr virus appeared linked to several top co-occurrence clusters. When HLA alleles, especially DR and DQ, strongly co-occurred, attributing TCR associations to individual alleles was difficult. Compared with equally common non-associated chains, HLA-associated TCR beta chains in a later analysis were more clonally expanded and had lower generation probabilities. According to the authors, the approach could potentially be generalized to other disease states and immunological phenotypes. Roughly uniform sequencing depth across donors was assumed in presence/absence analyses, although this assumption may not hold. Broadly in line with IMGT annotations, most TCR beta V segments showed up in productive rearrangements about 87% or about 30% of the time in an earlier analysis of 450 to 600 of the donors. The only immune exposure information available for the cohort was CMV serostatus. The earlier analysis of 587 of the donors excluded about 16 rarely observed V segments, including chromosome 9 orphons, because counts were too low. Most TCR sequences were seen in very few donors, while some public TCRs were found in many individuals. Correlated functional status among segregating V segments might be attributable to linkage disequilibrium, but an unknown experimental factor could not be ruled out. The classifier was reported to diagnose cytomegalovirus status with high specificity and sensitivity in both the original and validation cohorts. According to a later analysis, most CMV-associated TCR beta chains appeared to be HLA-restricted, and the HLA associations seemed to be driven largely by CMV exposure. A further reported finding was that TCR beta sequences accurately predicted the HLA-A and HLA-B alleles for most subjects in the first cohort.

The V end gives up 4 bases and the J end 4 bases, leaving 7 bases in the junction not matched to a gene. Per the germline V gene, MNHNS is the CDR1 and SASEGT is the CDR2. From the cysteine up to the phenylalanine, the CDR3 has a length of 15 residues. CDR3 DNA only is kept here, 45 bases in frame from base 1. The cohort consisted of 600 or so healthy bone marrow donors. At the time of sampling, every cohort member was nominally healthy, though immune exposures that went unrecorded were likely present. The donor was CMV seronegative and was included in the group of several hundred seronegative cohort members. A peripheral blood sample was collected from each donor, and TCR beta sequencing was performed on peripheral blood mononuclear cells. The Qiagen DNeasy Blood Extraction Kit was used to extract genomic DNA from the blood cell samples. For this clone: It has no known antigen specificity. No per-base quality is available; no much larger clone lies one base away.

Library prep was done by the immunoSEQ multiplex PCR assay. A mixture of 60 forward primers for TCR Vbeta segments and 13 reverse primers for TCR Jbeta segments was used in the multiplex PCR. A multiplex PCR assay on genomic DNA amplified the CDR3 region of rearranged TCR beta genes. The amplified TCR beta libraries were sequenced on the Illumina HiSeq System as 87-base-pair reads. As for the original processing: Across the 670 or so repertoires, a later analysis counted 80 million or so unique TCR beta chains, around 11 million of which were shared by at least two donors. A nearest-neighbor algorithm error-corrected the raw reads and collapsed the reads into unique sequences, merging closely related sequences to remove PCR and sequencing errors. V, D and J gene segments were assigned by aligning CDR3 sequences to IMGT reference sequences. For a sequence to be retained, at least a six-nucleotide match to both a V gene segment and a J gene segment was required. A rearrangement counted as productive if the CDR3 had no stop codons and remained in frame with V and J, and every other rearrangement counted as non-productive. Following IMGT convention, CDR3 was defined as the stretch from the second conserved V-encoded cysteine to the conserved J-encoded phenylalanine. The earlier analysis of roughly 590 of the donors excluded any sequence lacking an unambiguous match to a single V gene segment. An earlier analysis of approximately 590 of the donors classified V segments as functional when productive rearrangements were above 56.7% and as segregating when the standard deviation between donors was above 5%. A statistical classification framework was built to diagnose cytomegalovirus status from the catalog of TCR beta chain sequences. In a later analysis, TCR nucleotide sequences were compared against IMGT/GENE-DB human TR gene sequences so that V and J genes could be assigned. The TCRdist pipeline was used in a later analysis to assign CDR3 sequences and most-parsimonious VDJ recombination scenarios. In a later analysis, every TCR beta chain was defined by the combination of its CDR3 amino acid sequence and its V-gene family, and reads without a unique V-gene family were dropped. A later analysis removed 550 to 700 highly shared, low-generation-probability nucleotide sequences to deal with suspected cross-contamination and a sequencing artifact. In a later analysis, a clonal expansion index for each public chain was calculated from normalized within-repertoire ranks of inferred template counts. A later analysis computed generation probabilities with a VDJ recombination model fitted to out-of-frame rearrangements, and checked the results against IGoR. Hypergeometric tests were used in a later analysis to score TCR-TCR, TCR-HLA and TCR-CMV co-occurrence, with a repertoire-size bias correction applied to the TCR pairs. In a later analysis, false discovery rates were estimated by permuting HLA or CMV assignments 20 times. In a later analysis, co-occurring TCRs were grouped with DBSCAN, and TCRdist sequence similarity was added when clustering was performed within HLA-allele-positive subsets. Repertoires with fewer than 30,000 or more than 120,000 public chains were left out of co-occurrence clustering, as were about five repertoires with anomalous nucleotide sharing. Sourced from immuneACCESS, this table was stored by TCRdb with only in-frame sequences that have V and J called. A share of the clones is absent; for the studies checked, an unresolved V gene accounts for under half, and the remainder has no known explanation. V and J calls and clone size are those listed in that table; D and trimming were worked out from the DNA. This sample comprises over 85,000 clones, 60% to 75% of them detected only once. About 1.2% of the sample is taken by the ten largest.

The source is a female donor in good health and CMV-seronegative. Sequencing was done on a sample of PBMCs. The rearranged chain carries TRBV6-1 and TRBJ2-1, with 7 bases matching TRBD2. CDR3 reads: CASSGLAETYNEQFF. The bases are TGTGCCAGCAGTGGTCTAGCGGAAACTTACAATGAGCAGTTCTTC.